Listed here are 2 T cell receptor beta chains from one sample, sequenced in a study of blood T cell repertoires in COVID-19. Profiling relied on immunoSEQ multiplex PCR, and the TCRdb table lists in-frame clones only, not all of them. The sample lists about 200,000 clones, around nine tenths occurring once. The material sequenced was peripheral blood. Receptors were obtained from a man aged 50-59 years with COVID-19, enrolled during active disease.

This sequence joins TRBV10-3 and TRBJ2-7; perhaps TRBD2 as D (7 bases). The CDR3 is 16 amino acids. Between the trimmed V and J ends, which lost 6 bases and 4 bases, there was a span of 22 bases. Per the germline V gene, CDR1 is ENHRY and CDR2 is SYGVKD. CDR3 in DNA: TGTGCCATCAGCGGATCCCTGGGCGGGGGCGATTACGAGCAGTACTTC. Residues: CAISGSLGGGDYEQYF.

The chain links TRBV19 to TRBJ2-6, with D perhaps TRBD2 (6 bases). The V gene's germline CDR1 is LNHDA and CDR2 SQIVND (reference sequence). This CDR3 region has 14 residues. V was pared by 6 bases and J by 4 bases, with 10 bases between. The CDR3 DNA is TGTGCCAGTAGCGGGACTGGGGGGGCCAACGTCCTGACTTTC. This codes for CASSGTGGANVLTF.